The 12 T cell receptor beta chains below all came from one sample that was sequenced in a study of T cell changes during pregnancy in multiple sclerosis. Clones were read by immunoSEQ multiplex PCR, and TCRdb kept only the in-frame ones, dropping some. The sample gives more than 65,000 clones, 85% to 90% of which show up once; around a tenth is in the top ten. Source: peripheral blood, taken after pregnancy. These receptors all stem from a female donor in good health, enrolled as a control in a pregnancy study.

The V call is TRBV29-1, the J call TRBJ1-1; 11 positions match TRBD1. The CDR3 spans 13 residues. Trimming cost V 7 bases and J 1 base; bases outside gene matches: 2. CDR1 is SQVTM and CDR2 is ANQGSEA in the germline V gene. The CDR3: CSAGTGGNTEAFF. The CDR3 DNA is TGCAGCGCCGGGACAGGGGGGAACACTGAAGCTTTCTTT. The complete variable domain, with remaining parts taken from reference TRBV29-1 and TRBJ1-1, reads SAVISQKPSRDICQRGTSLTIQCQVDSQVTMMFWYRQQPGQSLTLIATANQGSEATYESGFVIDKFPISRPNLTFSTLTVSNMSPEDSSIYLCSAGTGGNTEAFFGQGTRLTVV.

CDR3 region: CASSLGQGPDTQYF. CDR3 DNA: TGCGCCAGCAGCCTGGGACAGGGCCCCGATACGCAGTATTTT. The chain is built from TRBV5-1 and TRBJ2-3, with TRBD1 identical over 9 bases. Per germline, CDR1 SGHRS and CDR2 YFSETQ. CDR3 size: 14 residues. V trimming: 4 bases; J trimming: 6 bases; junction bases outside the gene matches: 6.

The chain employs TRBV30 and TRBJ1-2; 12 positions agree with TRBD1. CDR3 length equals 14 residues. V lost 0 bases to trimming and J lost 8 bases; unmatched junction nucleotides: 4. Germline assignment: CDR1 GTSNPN and CDR2 SVGIG (reference sequence). CDR3 nucleotide sequence: TGTGCCTGGAGTGTAGGGACAGGGGGCTTAGGCTACACCTTC. Encoded protein: CAWSVGTGGLGYTF.

This chain connects TRBV30 to TRBJ1-1; D remains ambiguous. Trimming left V 8 bases short and J 0 bases short, with 13 bases between. The length of the CDR3 is 13 residues. The germline gives CDR1 GTSNPN, CDR2 SVGIG (reference sequence). CDR3 DNA sequence: TGTGCCGGGCGGGCAGGAATGAACACTGAAGCTTTCTTT. This translates into CAGRAGMNTEAFF.

The chain is built from TRBV29-1 and TRBJ2-2, with TRBD1 matching 8 bases. V lost 2 bases, J lost 1 base, and 6 bases stayed unmatched. This CDR3 has 16 residues. Germline CDR1 is SQVTM and CDR2 is ANQGSEA. The chain's CDR3 is CSVEKGGQENTGELFF. In DNA, the CDR3 is TGCAGCGTTGAAAAAGGGGGACAGGAGAACACCGGGGAGCTGTTTTTT.

The chain has TRBV2 and TRBJ2-4, with D perhaps matching TRBD1 (6 bases). The V gene's germline CDR1 is SNHLY and CDR2 FYNNEI. The length of the CDR3 is 14 residues. The V and J ends lost 6 bases and 0 bases respectively, with 9 bases between them. CDR3 DNA sequence: TGTGCCAGCAGGGACAGCGGAGCCAAAAACATTCAGTACTTC. The encoded protein is CASRDSGAKNIQYF.

This clone is a singleton in its sample. This chain joins TRBV7-2 and TRBJ2-6; 7 bases line up with TRBD1. This CDR3 is 14 amino acids long. Trimming removed 8 bases from V and 4 bases from J; junction bases left unmatched: 5. Germline loops: CDR1 SGHTA, CDR2 FQGNSA. The CDR3 DNA is TGTGCCAGCGCACAGGGGTCAGGGGCCAACGTCCTGACTTTC. Its protein is CASAQGSGANVLTF.

The chain has TRBV20-1 and TRBJ2-7; 7 bases agree with TRBD2. Germline V gives CDR1 DFQATT, CDR2 SNEGSKA (reference sequence). V shed 5 bases and J 5 bases; nucleotides not matched to a gene: 3. The CDR3 runs 11 residues. In nucleotides, the CDR3 is TGCAGTGCTGGGGAGGGCCACGAGCAGTACTTC. Translating gives CSAGEGHEQYF.

This CDR3 reads CASSRIGTSGSYEQYF. DNA for the CDR3: TGCGCCAGCAGCCGGATTGGGACTAGCGGGAGCTACGAGCAGTACTTC. The chain has TRBV4-1 and TRBJ2-7; 14 bases line up with TRBD2. J was trimmed by 3 bases and V by 4 bases; bases with no gene match: 5. The CDR3 is 16 amino acids. Looked up from germline, CDR1 is MGHRA and CDR2 is YSYEKL.

The CDR3 here is CTSRPRLTGLKSRYEQYF. Written as DNA, the CDR3 is TGCACCAGCAGGCCAAGACTTACGGGACTCAAGAGCAGGTACGAGCAGTACTTC. V is TRBV1 and J is TRBJ2-7; whether TRBD2, the table's D call, matches the DNA was not checked. TRBV1 is given as a pseudogene. The length of the CDR3 is 18 residues.

The V gene is TRBV6-1, the J gene TRBJ1-2; D gene ambiguous. The CDR3 sequence is 15 residues long. V dropped 5 bases and J dropped 0 bases, with 13 bases sitting between them. Germline assignment: CDR1 MNHNS and CDR2 SASEGT. CDR3 residues: CASSRAVEANYGYTF. The CDR3 DNA reads as TGTGCCAGCAGTCGTGCAGTTGAAGCTAACTATGGCTACACCTTC.

V gene TRBV11-2 combines with J gene TRBJ2-5, with 7 bases aligning to TRBD2. CDR3 size: 13 residues. V lost 3 bases to trimming and J lost 5 bases; unmatched junction nucleotides: 3. Germline CDR1 is SGHAT and CDR2 is FQNNGV. In DNA, the CDR3 is TGTGCCAGCAGCTTTGGCGGGAGTGAGACCCAGTACTTC. It codes for CASSFGGSETQYF.